This T cell receptor beta chain derives from a study of beta chain features in type 1 diabetes. This clone came up a few times. Antigen unknown. The germline gives CDR1 SGHTA, CDR2 FQGNSA. Deletions cut 2 bases from V and 7 bases from J, with 14 bases between. The CDR3 totals 14 residues. All of the isolated RNA was reverse transcribed, so expressed TCRB transcripts were sequenced. Using immunoSEQ multiplex PCR, the repertoire was profiled, and TCRdb retains in-frame clones only, with some absent. The sample has approximately 140,000 clones; approximately 10% are singletons. Study-level findings and limits: The naive, central memory and Treg TCRB repertoires looked more alike in patients than they did in healthy donors. Moderate yet significant TCRB CDR3 shortening was seen in Type 1 diabetes patients in all four CD4+ subsets.

CD4+ naive, central memory, regulatory and stem cell-like memory cells were sorted via CD45RO/CCR7/CD25/CD127/CD95/CD27. This chain joins TRBV7-2 and TRBJ1-2; D is ambiguous. This clonotype was obtained from a man in his thirties or forties with type 1 diabetes. Input material: central memory CD4+ T cells from blood. CDR3 loop: CASSLNSRVPGYTF. CDR3 sequence (DNA): TGTGCCAGCAGCTTAAACTCCCGAGTTCCTGGCTACACCTTC.